This is a list of T cell receptor beta chains from one sample in a study of CD4 T cells in relation to SARS-CoV-2 and coronaviruses. Here immunoSEQ multiplex PCR was the method, and the copy in TCRdb shows in-frame clones only, minus some. The sample shows tens of thousands of clones, less than 80% of them seen only once. The antigens for these receptors are not known. Sequencing was performed on CD4+ T cells from PBMCs, cultured in vitro. The receptor set was obtained from a human donor in good health. The CDR3 runs from the conserved cysteine through the conserved F or W. D genes are given only for firm matches. The size entry is marked missing in some rows and otherwise reads once, few, many or a size class.

len: 16
j_gene: TRBJ2-7
v_gene: TRBV10-2
abundance: -
d_gene: -
CDR3nt: TGCGCCAGCAGTGAGACCCGAGTCGGAAGGACTGAGGAGCAGTACTTC
CDR3aa: CASSETRVGRTEEQYF

len: 11
j_gene: TRBJ1-2
v_gene: TRBV30
abundance: -
d_gene: -
CDR3nt: TGTGCCACCAATCGGGACTTTGGCTACACCTTC
CDR3aa: CATNRDFGYTF

len: 13
j_gene: TRBJ2-7
v_gene: TRBV11-3
abundance: -
d_gene: -
CDR3nt: TGTGCCAGCAGCGTGGGGGATCCGGGGGAGCAGTACTTC
CDR3aa: CASSVGDPGEQYF

len: 14
j_gene: TRBJ2-3
v_gene: TRBV19
abundance: -
d_gene: TRBD2
CDR3nt: TGTGCCAGTAAGAGGGAGGGTTTGACAGATACGCAGTATTTT
CDR3aa: CASKREGLTDTQYF

len: 15
j_gene: TRBJ1-4
v_gene: TRBV6-1
abundance: -
d_gene: -
CDR3nt: TGTGCCAGCAGTGACGGGGGGGCAACTAATGAAAAACTGTTTTTT
CDR3aa: CASSDGGATNEKLFF

len: 14
j_gene: TRBJ1-3
v_gene: TRBV6-5
abundance: -
d_gene: -
CDR3nt: TGTGCCAGCAGACAGGGCGTCTCTGGAAACACCATATATTTT
CDR3aa: CASRQGVSGNTIYF

len: 12
j_gene: TRBJ1-2
v_gene: TRBV30
abundance: -
d_gene: -
CDR3nt: TGTGCCTGGAGTAGGCAGTACTATGGCTACACCTTC
CDR3aa: CAWSRQYYGYTF

len: 14
j_gene: TRBJ1-2
v_gene: TRBV7-2
abundance: -
d_gene: -
CDR3nt: TGTGCCAGCAGCTTAGGAGCAGCCGCTGGTGGCTACACCTTC
CDR3aa: CASSLGAAAGGYTF

len: 15
j_gene: TRBJ2-7
v_gene: TRBV7-2
abundance: once
d_gene: -
CDR3nt: TGTGCCAGCAGCTCACGACAGGTCCAGAGCAACGAGCAGTACTTC
CDR3aa: CASSSRQVQSNEQYF

len: 14
j_gene: TRBJ2-7
v_gene: TRBV6-5
abundance: -
d_gene: TRBD2
CDR3nt: TGTGCCAGCAGCGGACTAGCGGGAGACTGGGAGCAGTACTTC
CDR3aa: CASSGLAGDWEQYF

len: 15
j_gene: TRBJ2-1
v_gene: TRBV9
abundance: once
d_gene: TRBD2
CDR3nt: TGTGCCAGCAGCGTAGATAGCGGGTCCTACAATGAGCAGTTCTTC
CDR3aa: CASSVDSGSYNEQFF

len: 14
j_gene: TRBJ2-1
v_gene: TRBV7-9
abundance: -
d_gene: -
CDR3nt: TGTGCCAGCAGCTTAGCGCACGAGAACAATGAGCAGTTCTTC
CDR3aa: CASSLAHENNEQFF

len: 16
j_gene: TRBJ1-4
v_gene: TRBV25-1
abundance: -
d_gene: TRBD1
CDR3nt: TGTGCCAGCAGTGAATTCTTGACAGGGAGCAATGAAAAACTGTTTTTT
CDR3aa: CASSEFLTGSNEKLFF

len: 14
j_gene: TRBJ2-5
v_gene: TRBV3-1/TRBV3-2
abundance: -
d_gene: -
CDR3nt: TGTGCCAGCAACTCCGACCCCGAATCGGAGACCCAGTACTTC
CDR3aa: CASNSDPESETQYF

len: 15
j_gene: TRBJ2-1
v_gene: TRBV11-1
abundance: -
d_gene: -
CDR3nt: TGTGCCAGCAGTACAGACCGGAGCTCCTACAATGAGCAGTTCTTC
CDR3aa: CASSTDRSSYNEQFF

len: 14
j_gene: TRBJ2-1
v_gene: TRBV5-4
abundance: -
d_gene: TRBD2
CDR3nt: TGTGCCAGCATGGTCGCTAGCGGTAACAATGAGCAGTTCTTC
CDR3aa: CASMVASGNNEQFF

len: 11
j_gene: TRBJ2-7
v_gene: TRBV7-2
abundance: -
d_gene: -
CDR3nt: TGTGCCAGCAGCTCAAGGTCCGAGCAGTACTTC
CDR3aa: CASSSRSEQYF

len: 15
j_gene: TRBJ2-1
v_gene: TRBV7-9
abundance: -
d_gene: TRBD1
CDR3nt: TGTGCCAGCAGCTTAGATCCCAGGGGGCGGGAAGAGCAGTTCTTC
CDR3aa: CASSLDPRGREEQFF